This T cell receptor beta chain derives from a study of early T cells in non-severe SARS-CoV-2 infection (dated by TCRdb to about 2021). Study-wide context: Because TCR sequencing was done on bulk RNA from unsorted whole blood, the alpha and beta chains could not be paired. Summary of the overall study and its limitations: VDJdb matching was skewed toward anti-spike CD8 responses and likely underestimated virus-specific expansions, missing private and CD4 specificities.

CDR1 and CDR2 are drawn from the germline V gene: SQVTM, ANQGSEA. The CDR3 goes from the cysteine to the phenylalanine over 12 residues. Of the read, only the CDR3 DNA is kept; its 36 bases are in frame from base 1. V is cut back by 6 bases and J by 0 bases, with 2 bases in the junction unmatched. A case-control design nested within a healthcare worker cohort in London, UK, was used, with weekly nasopharyngeal swab PCR tests and blood sampling performed. Healthcare workers were recruited during the week of the UK lockdown, between 23 and 31 March 2020, and followed weekly for up to roughly 15 weeks. Libraries were prepared through 5' RACE. Reads for this sample came from a NextSeq 500. The TCR library protocol attached unique molecular identifiers to individual cDNA molecules to correct for sequencing error and PCR bias. Both TCR alpha and beta chains were sequenced, and tight co-correlation was observed between alpha and beta sequence abundances in each sample. The study's processing was this. Decombinator V4 was used to perform V gene, J gene and CDR3 annotation of TCR sequences. TCRs were defined as expanded if a significant change between any two time points was detected under a Poisson model with p below 0.0001. TCR abundances were normalised to the total number of TCRs sequenced per sample and were expressed as counts per million. TRAV1-2 paired with TRAJ12, TRAJ20 or TRAJ33 defined MAIT TCRs, while TRAV10 paired with TRAJ18 defined iNKT TCRs. VDJdb, accessed on 1 November 2021, was searched for TCRs annotated for CMV, EBV and SARS-CoV-2, and TCRs annotated for more than one antigen were excluded. The public reads were reprocessed in TCRdb via fastp at Q25 and MiXCR, keeping in-frame beta chains. Under each unique CDR3 protein, matching rows form one entry showing the most common genes and DNA. TCRdb, rather than the study authors, made the V and J calls. The sample contains tens of thousands of distinct CDR3 sequences, approximately 15% of them found a single time. The ten biggest clones cover about 6.1% of the sample.

This clonotype was picked up a small number of times. Its antigen is not yet known. No base quality values were provided; no much bigger clone lies one nucleotide off. The TCR comes from an adult who was a healthcare worker with PCR-confirmed SARS-CoV-2 infection or an uninfected control (not recorded which). The chain was built from TRBV29-1 and TRBJ2-7; 7 nucleotides in the junction match TRBD1. Sequenced sample: whole blood. The bases read TGCAGCGTCCCAGGGGGCTCCTACGAGCAGTACTTC. The translation is CSVPGGSYEQYF.